This note documents a single TCR beta chain sequence. The CDR3 length is 14 residues. In germline, CDR1 is SGHAT, CDR2 FQNNGV. Trimming cost V 1 base and J 8 bases; bases outside gene matches: 6. These data originate in a study of beta chain features in type 1 diabetes. Blood was drawn once from each donor into heparinised tubes. The draws averaged roughly 120 mL. Via the markers CD45RO/CCR7/CD25/CD127/CD95/CD27, stem cell-like memory, regulatory, central memory and naive CD4+ cells were sorted. Of the isolated RNA, all was reverse transcribed, and so the sequenced material was expressed TCRB transcripts. This table comes from immunoSEQ multiplex PCR, and its TCRdb copy is limited to in-frame clones, with some not included. Here the sample spans hundreds of thousands of clones, less than 20% being singletons.

Material: naive CD4+ T cells from blood. This TCR derives from a man aged 18-30 years in good health. The rearrangement uses TRBV11-2 and TRBJ1-2, with 8 positions matching TRBD1. For the CDR3, the DNA is TGTGCCAGCAGCTTAGGACAGGGGTTAGGAGGCTACACCTTC. This encodes CASSLGQGLGGYTF.